These 20 T cell receptor beta chains came from one sample sequenced in a study of blood T cell repertoires in COVID-19. Method: immunoSEQ multiplex PCR; TCRdb's copy keeps in-frame clones and lacks some. Of fewer than 300,000 clones in the sample, 88% were seen once. Sequencing used peripheral blood. These receptors were obtained from a woman in her thirties with acute or convalescent COVID-19.

The chain couples TRBV20-1 to TRBJ2-7; 7 bases align to TRBD2. Germline trimming cut 3 bases from V and 3 bases from J; bases unmatched to any gene: 8. Per germline, CDR1 DFQATT and CDR2 SNEGSKA (reference sequence). CDR3 length: 14 residues. This CDR3 is CSASWASGVYEQYF. CDR3 coding DNA: TGCAGTGCTAGTTGGGCTAGCGGAGTCTACGAGCAGTACTTC.

The chain uses TRBV29-1 and TRBJ1-5; TRBD1 agrees at 8 bases. Germline values: CDR1 SQVTM, CDR2 ANQGSEA. The CDR3 loop spans 14 amino acids. J was trimmed by 6 bases and V by 4 bases; bases with no gene match: 8. The CDR3 loop is CSVVAGGGGQPQHF. CDR3 nucleotide sequence: TGCAGCGTTGTTGCAGGGGGCGGGGGTCAGCCCCAGCATTTT. The full variable domain, in which reference TRBV29-1 and TRBJ1-5 provide the parts outside the CDR3, is SAVISQKPSRDICQRGTSLTIQCQVDSQVTMMFWYRQQPGQSLTLIATANQGSEATYESGFVIDKFPISRPNLTFSTLTVSNMSPEDSSIYLCSVVAGGGGQPQHFGDGTRLSIL.

The rearrangement uses TRBV19 and TRBJ2-1, with 10 bases matching TRBD2. V was pared by 5 bases and J by 9 bases, with 13 bases of the junction left unmatched. CDR3 length: 16 residues. The germline V gene encodes CDR1 LNHDA and CDR2 SQIVND (reference sequence). The chain's CDR3 is CASSSGLADHLGEQFF. The CDR3 DNA follows: TGTGCCAGTAGTTCTGGACTAGCGGACCATTTGGGTGAGCAGTTCTTC.

The chain carries TRBV7-2 and TRBJ2-7; 9 bases fit TRBD2. The CDR3 sequence is 18 residues long. With V trimmed by 2 bases and J by 4 bases, 15 bases remained unmatched. The V gene's germline CDR1 is SGHTA and CDR2 FQGNSA. CDR3 in amino acids: CASSLRRGGRDLLYEQYF. The CDR3 DNA reads TGTGCCAGCAGCTTAAGGCGGGGGGGGAGGGACCTTCTTTACGAGCAGTACTTC.

This clone has only a few counts. This sequence joins TRBV18 and TRBJ1-3; D is undetermined. This CDR3 comprises 13 residues. Germline values: CDR1 KGHSH, CDR2 LQKENI. The ends were cut back, 4 bases at V and 0 bases at J, with 4 bases in the middle. For the CDR3, the DNA is TGTGCCAGCTCACTCTACTCTGGAAACACCATATATTTT. Amino acids: CASSLYSGNTIYF. Together with reference TRBV18 and TRBJ1-3, the CDR3 gives the full variable domain: NAGVMQNPRHLVRRRGQEARLRCSPMKGHSHVYWYRQLPEEGLKFMVYLQKENIIDESGMPKERFSAEFPKEGPSILRIQQVVRGDSAAYFCASSLYSGNTIYFGEGSWLTVV.

The chain recombines TRBV4-2 with TRBJ1-1; 8 bases agree with TRBD1. The V segment lost 4 bases and the J segment 2 bases; nucleotides outside the gene matches: 3. The germline gives CDR1 LGHNA, CDR2 YNFKEQ. The CDR3 totals 14 residues. The CDR3 coding sequence is TGTGCCAGCAGCCTCCAGGGGGCAAACACTGAAGCTTTCTTT. Its translation: CASSLQGANTEAFF.

The rearrangement joins TRBV19 to TRBJ1-2; 9 positions match TRBD1. The CDR3 runs 14 residues. After removal of 5 bases from V and 6 bases from J, the junction contained 7 bases not matched to a gene. Germline V gives CDR1 LNHDA, CDR2 SQIVND (reference sequence). CDR3 sequence: CASSPGQGGDGYTF. The CDR3 nucleotides read TGTGCCAGTAGTCCGGGACAGGGAGGCGATGGCTACACCTTC.

This chain connects TRBV10-2 to TRBJ2-2; possibly TRBD2 for D (6 bases). V lost 3 bases to trimming and J lost 3 bases, with 11 bases between them. This CDR3 contains 15 residues. Germline loops: CDR1 WSHSY, CDR2 SAAADI. In DNA form, the CDR3 reads TGCGCCAGCAGTGATTCGGGAGCTCACACCGGGGAGCTGTTTTTT. Protein sequence: CASSDSGAHTGELFF.

This clone came up a few times. V gene TRBV29-1 combines with J gene TRBJ1-4; D might be TRBD1 (6 bases). Trimming left V 2 bases short and J 6 bases short, with 25 bases between. This CDR3 is 18 amino acids long. Germline values: CDR1 SQVTM, CDR2 ANQGSEA. CDR3 region: CSVETPQPAQGRDEKLFF. CDR3 coding DNA: TGCAGCGTTGAAACCCCTCAGCCGGCACAGGGTCGGGATGAAAAACTGTTTTTT.

The rearrangement links TRBV19 to TRBJ2-3; a weak D match, TRBD2 (5 bases). Trimming took 2 bases from V and 0 from J, leaving 12 bases between them. Germline V gene data show CDR1 as LNHDA and CDR2 as SQIVND (reference sequence). The CDR3 has 16 amino acids. The CDR3 loop reads CASSILRVVSTDTQYF. CDR3 bases: TGTGCCAGTAGTATATTGAGGGTGGTTAGCACAGATACGCAGTATTTT.

This clone appeared a few times. The chain couples TRBV5-8 to TRBJ1-1, with a weak D call TRBD1 (5 bases). The CDR3 is 14 amino acids. Germline V CDR1 and CDR2: SGHTS, YDEGEE. Trimming removed 0 bases from V and 4 bases from J, with 10 bases in between. The CDR3 spells CASSLAVGGTEAFF. In DNA, the CDR3 is TGTGCCAGCAGCTTGGCGGTGGGGGGCACTGAAGCTTTCTTT. Drawing the rest from reference TRBV5-8 and TRBJ1-1, the complete variable domain is EAGVTQSPTHLIKTRGQQATLRCSPISGHTSVYWYQQALGLGLQFLLWYDEGEERNRGNFPPRFSGRQFPNYSSELNVNALELEDSALYLCASSLAVGGTEAFFGQGTRLTVV.

The chain links TRBV11-2 to TRBJ2-7, with 7 nucleotides matching TRBD2. The germline gives CDR1 SGHAT, CDR2 FQNNGV. The ends lost 5 bases at V and 4 bases at J; junction bases unmatched: 8. The CDR3 loop spans 14 amino acids. In DNA, the CDR3 is TGTGCCAGCAGCCCGGCTAGCGGAAATTACGAGCAGTACTTC. Residues: CASSPASGNYEQYF.

J is TRBJ2-3 and V is TRBV7-6; TRBD2 aligns across 7 bases. The CDR3 is 11 amino acids. The germline CDR1 and CDR2 sequences are SGHVS and FNYEAQ. Unmatched junction bases numbered 0, after V lost 1 base and J lost 11 bases. The CDR3 DNA reads as TGTGCCAGCAGCTTAGGCGGGGGGCAGTATTTT. This sequence encodes CASSLGGGQYF.

This clone was seen once. The chain employs TRBV23-1 and TRBJ2-7; 8 bases agree with TRBD1. TRBV23-1 is an open reading frame, and its role is uncertain. V trimming: 8 bases; J trimming: 1 base; junction bases outside the gene matches: 10. This CDR3 is built from 15 residues. CDR3 DNA sequence: TGCGCCAGCTCCCCCCGGGACAGGCTTTCCTACGAGCAGTACTTC. Translated, it gives CASSPRDRLSYEQYF.

CDR3 coding DNA: TGTGCCTGGAGTGTGGCAAATGAGCAGTTCTTC. Amino acids: CAWSVANEQFF. J is TRBJ2-1 and V is TRBV30; D uncertain. V shed 0 bases and J shed 7 bases, with 4 bases lying between them. This CDR3 has 11 amino acids. CDR1 is GTSNPN and CDR2 is SVGIG in the germline V gene (reference sequence).

The rearrangement links TRBV21-1 to TRBJ2-7; the listed D gene, TRBD1, was not tested against the DNA. TRBV21-1 is marked as a pseudogene. The CDR3 runs 14 residues. CDR3 sequence reads: CASSKGRGCYEQYF. The CDR3 DNA sequence: TGTGCCAGCAGCAAAGGCAGGGGATGCTACGAGCAGTACTTC.

This clone appeared a single time. The CDR3 DNA reads as TGTGCCAGCAGCCCGGGACTAGCGGGAGTATCGGGGTACAATGAGCAGTTCTTC. Its protein is CASSPGLAGVSGYNEQFF. This chain uses TRBV7-3 with TRBJ2-1; 14 bases align to TRBD2. The CDR3 has 18 residues. The V and J ends lost 5 bases and 4 bases, in that order; junction bases with no gene match: 10. Germline V gene sequence: CDR1 SGHTA, CDR2 FQGTGA. Full variable domain (remainder filled in from reference TRBV7-3 and TRBJ2-1): GAGVSQTPSNKVTEKGKYVELRCDPISGHTALYWYRQSLGQGPEFLIYFQGTGAADDSGLPNDRFFAVRPEGSVSTLKIQRTERGDSAVYLCASSPGLAGVSGYNEQFFGPGTRLTVL.

The J gene is TRBJ1-1, the V gene TRBV19; no definite D call. Germline CDR1 LNHDA, CDR2 SQIVND (reference sequence). The CDR3 contains 13 residues. V was pared by 6 bases and J by 0 bases, with 8 bases between. The CDR3 reads CASRQKMNTEAFF. In nucleotides, the CDR3 is TGTGCCAGTAGACAAAAGATGAACACTGAAGCTTTCTTT.

V and J are TRBV7-2 and TRBJ2-1, with TRBD2 as a possible D gene (5 bases). Trimming removed 8 bases from V and 9 bases from J, with 11 bases in between. This CDR3 has 11 residues. From germline, CDR1 is SGHTA and CDR2 FQGNSA. This chain's CDR3 is CASSEVVEQFF. The CDR3 region has the DNA TGTGCCAGCTCGGAGGTGGTTGAGCAGTTCTTC.

The chain joins TRBV19 to TRBJ2-1; 10 bases agree with TRBD2. V was pared by 3 bases and J by 9 bases, with 2 bases of the junction left unmatched. This CDR3 region has 13 residues. Germline loops: CDR1 LNHDA, CDR2 SQIVND (reference sequence). CDR3: CASSIGTSVEQFF. CDR3 DNA: TGTGCCAGTAGTATCGGGACTAGCGTTGAGCAGTTCTTC.